This T cell receptor beta chain was retrieved from a study of cytomegalovirus exposure and HLA in healthy donors (dated by TCRdb to the late 2010s). Describing the broader study: A later analysis indicated that the 95 to 150 validation repertoires were generated on the platform also employed for the approximately 700 repertoires of the first cohort. The study aimed to test whether cataloging public T cell receptors could reveal signatures of past pathogen exposure. In addition to the first cohort of around 670 subjects, a separate validation cohort of 120 different subjects was used. The study combined high-throughput TCR immunosequencing, statistical association of individual TCRs with disease status, and machine learning to predict cytomegalovirus infection status.

Summary of the overall study and its limitations: While some public TCRs were present in many individuals, most TCR sequences turned up only very rarely across donors. A total of 150 to 200 TCR beta chains were listed by the study as associated with cytomegalovirus. It was suggested by the authors that the approach could potentially be generalized to other disease states and immunological phenotypes. All 120 or so repertoires were used to score co-occurrence in the validation cohort in a later analysis, because that analysis had no HLA typing for the cohort. The classifier was reported to diagnose cytomegalovirus status with high specificity and sensitivity in both the original and validation cohorts. In vitro tests confirmed that a few of the cytomegalovirus-associated TCR beta chains recognize cytomegalovirus antigens. A later analysis found that TCRs clustered in the first cohort also tended to co-occur in the approximately 120 validation repertoires, with 94% of cluster scores above 0.

Concerning this clone itself: No cognate antigen has been identified for it. No much larger clonotype is one base removed from it; base qualities were not supplied.

The donors belonged to the validation cohort of over a hundred subjects, which was separate from the roughly 670-subject first cohort. From the germline V gene (reference sequence), CDR1 is MNHEY and CDR2 is SMNVEV. V was cut back by 0 bases and J by 3 bases, leaving a gap of 12 bases between them. The CDR3 holds 15 amino acids from the cysteine to the phenylalanine. Only the CDR3 region is kept as DNA, spanning 45 bases read in frame from base 1. To prepare the library, the immunoSEQ multiplex PCR assay was applied. The original pipeline was this. To diagnose cytomegalovirus status from the catalog of TCR beta chain sequences, a statistical classification framework was built. TCRdb stores this immuneACCESS table with in-frame sequences only. Part of the clones is absent; in the studies checked, under half of the shortfall reflects unresolved V genes, and no reason is known for the rest. The V and J calls and clone size are taken from that table; D and trimming were inferred from the DNA. The sample table lists 65,000 to 85,000 clones, roughly 94% of them with a count of one. The biggest ten clones account for 0.55% to 0.75% of the sample.

Sequenced sample: PBMCs. The chain uses TRBV27 and TRBJ2-7; matching of 5 bases hints at TRBD2 as the D gene. This receptor was identified in a woman younger than 35 in good health and CMV-seronegative. The CDR3 region reads CASSLSARRNYEQYF. At the DNA level, the sequence is TGTGCCAGCAGTTTATCGGCGAGGAGGAACTACGAGCAGTACTTC.